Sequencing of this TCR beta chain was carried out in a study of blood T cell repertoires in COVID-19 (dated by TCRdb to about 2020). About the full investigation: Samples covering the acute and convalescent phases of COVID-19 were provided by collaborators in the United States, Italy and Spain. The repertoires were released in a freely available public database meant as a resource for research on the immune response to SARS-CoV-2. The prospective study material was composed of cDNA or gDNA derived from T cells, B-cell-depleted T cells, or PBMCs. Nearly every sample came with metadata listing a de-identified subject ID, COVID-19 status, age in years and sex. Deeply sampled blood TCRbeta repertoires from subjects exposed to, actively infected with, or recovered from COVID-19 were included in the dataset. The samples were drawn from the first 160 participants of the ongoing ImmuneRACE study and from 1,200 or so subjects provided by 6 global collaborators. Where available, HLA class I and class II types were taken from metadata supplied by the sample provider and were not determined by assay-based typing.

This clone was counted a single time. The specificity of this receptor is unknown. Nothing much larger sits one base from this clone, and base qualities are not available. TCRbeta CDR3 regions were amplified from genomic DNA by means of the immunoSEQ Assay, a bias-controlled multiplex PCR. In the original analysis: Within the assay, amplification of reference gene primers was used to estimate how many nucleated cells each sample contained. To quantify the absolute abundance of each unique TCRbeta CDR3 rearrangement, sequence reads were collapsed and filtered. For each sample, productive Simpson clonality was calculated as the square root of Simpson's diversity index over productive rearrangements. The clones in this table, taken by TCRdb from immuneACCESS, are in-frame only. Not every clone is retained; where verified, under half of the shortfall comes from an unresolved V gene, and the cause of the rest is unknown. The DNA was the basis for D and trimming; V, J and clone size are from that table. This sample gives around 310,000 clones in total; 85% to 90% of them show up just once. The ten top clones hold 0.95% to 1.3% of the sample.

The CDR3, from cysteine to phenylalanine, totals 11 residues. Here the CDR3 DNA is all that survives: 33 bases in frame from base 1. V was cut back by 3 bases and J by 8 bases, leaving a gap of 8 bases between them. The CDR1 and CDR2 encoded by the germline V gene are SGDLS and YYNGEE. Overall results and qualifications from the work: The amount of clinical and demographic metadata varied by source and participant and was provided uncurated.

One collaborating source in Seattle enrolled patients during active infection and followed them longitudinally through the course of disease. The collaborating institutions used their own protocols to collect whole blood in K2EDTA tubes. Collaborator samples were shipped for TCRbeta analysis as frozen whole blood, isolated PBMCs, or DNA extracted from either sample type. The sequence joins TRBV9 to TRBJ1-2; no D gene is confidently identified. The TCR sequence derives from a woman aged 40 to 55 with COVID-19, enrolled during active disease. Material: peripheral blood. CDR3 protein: CASSEPGGYTF. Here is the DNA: TGTGCCAGCAGCGAGCCGGGAGGCTACACCTTC. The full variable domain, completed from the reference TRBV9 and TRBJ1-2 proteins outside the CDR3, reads DSGVTQTPKHLITATGQRVTLRCSPRSGDLSVYWYQQSLDQGLQFLIQYYNGEERAKGNILERFSAQQFPDLHSELNLSSLELGDSALYFCASSEPGGYTFGSGTRLTVV.